The 20 T cell receptor beta chains reported below all come from one sample, sequenced in a study of T cell responses to AZD1222 COVID-19 vaccine. Produced via immunoSEQ multiplex PCR; TCRdb's table is partial and in-frame only. The sample holds about 200,000 clones, approximately 95% seen once. The sample consisted of peripheral blood, taken 28 days after the second AZD1222 dose. The receptors originated from an adult who received the AZD1222 COVID-19 vaccine.

This chain connects TRBV19 to TRBJ1-4, with D tentatively TRBD1 (5 bases). The CDR3 length is 16 residues. The germline gives CDR1 LNHDA, CDR2 SQIVND (reference sequence). The V end was cut by 4 bases, the J end by 4 bases, with 16 bases between. CDR3 protein: CASSTQKGRLNEKLFF. The CDR3, as DNA: TGTGCCAGTAGTACTCAGAAGGGACGGCTTAATGAAAAACTGTTTTTT.

This chain joins TRBV5-6 and TRBJ1-4; TRBD1 agrees at 9 bases. This CDR3 contains 16 residues. V trimming: 0 bases; J trimming: 5 bases; junction bases outside the gene matches: 5. The germline V gene encodes CDR1 SGHDT and CDR2 YYEEEE. The CDR3: CASSLALGQGNEKLFF. In DNA, the CDR3 is TGTGCCAGCAGCTTGGCCCTAGGACAGGGGAATGAAAAACTGTTTTTT.

This clone was seen a single time. V gene TRBV28 combines with J gene TRBJ2-3; D perhaps matches TRBD1 (5 bases). Germline V gene lookup returns CDR1 MDHEN and CDR2 SYDVKM. The V end lost 10 bases, the J end lost 9 bases, and 14 bases lay between the germline ends. The CDR3 loop spans 11 amino acids. The CDR3, as DNA: TGTGCCACCACGACAGTGGGAACGCAGTATTTT. It translates to CATTTVGTQYF.

The J gene is TRBJ1-2, the V gene TRBV6-2 or TRBV6-3; D may be TRBD1 (6 bases). Trimming pared 6 bases from V and 2 bases from J, leaving 13 bases between. This CDR3 spans 14 amino acids. Germline loops: CDR1 MNHEY, CDR2 SVGEGT. CDR3 sequence (DNA): TGTGCCAGCAGCCCCCAGCAGGGGAACTATGGCTACACCTTC. This gives the protein CASSPQQGNYGYTF.

The chain combines TRBV18 with TRBJ1-6, with TRBD1 identical over 7 bases. The ends lost 3 bases at V and 9 bases at J; junction bases unmatched: 8. The CDR3 is 15 residues long. Looked up from germline, CDR1 is KGHSH and CDR2 is LQKENI. The CDR3 nucleotides read TGTGCCAGCTCACCCGCAGGACAGGACGGTTCACCCCTCCACTTT. Protein product: CASSPAGQDGSPLHF.

This clone occurred once. V usage is TRBV6-5 and J usage is TRBJ1-4; D unresolved. Between the trimmed V and J ends, which lost 8 bases and 8 bases, there was a span of 21 bases. This CDR3 spans 15 amino acids. Germline V lookup: CDR1 MNHEY, CDR2 SVGAGI. DNA of the CDR3: TGTGCCAGCTATATGTCCGTACGGGCACGGGAAAAACTGTTTTTT. It encodes CASYMSVRAREKLFF.

The chain couples TRBV19 to TRBJ1-1; 8 nucleotides agree with TRBD1. The V segment lost 7 bases and the J segment 3 bases; nucleotides outside the gene matches: 7. CDR1 LNHDA and CDR2 SQIVND come from the germline V gene (reference sequence). The CDR3 contains 14 residues. The CDR3 here is CASNSAGGYTEAFF. The CDR3 bases are TGTGCCAGTAACTCGGCAGGGGGCTACACTGAAGCTTTCTTT.

The V call is TRBV7-3, the J call TRBJ1-1, with TRBD1 matching 7 bases. V was clipped by 4 bases and J by 6 bases; unmatched bases: 5. The CDR3 has 13 amino acids. The V gene's germline CDR1 is SGHTA and CDR2 FQGTGA. The CDR3 is CASSSQGGAEAFF. As DNA, the CDR3 is TGTGCCAGCAGCTCCCAGGGGGGCGCTGAAGCTTTCTTT.

The V and J genes are TRBV5-1 and TRBJ2-2, with a possible D match to TRBD1 (6 bases). CDR1 and CDR2 from the germline V gene are SGHRS and YFSETQ. The CDR3 covers 13 residues. V lost 7 bases and J 6 bases, leaving 13 bases between the germline ends. The CDR3 here is CASASGVSGELFF. Here the CDR3 DNA reads TGCGCCAGCGCCTCAGGGGTTTCCGGGGAGCTGTTTTTT.

The chain uses TRBV3-1 (or the pseudogene TRBV3-2) and TRBJ2-5; no clear D gene. CDR3 length equals 14 residues. The germline V gene has CDR1 LGHDT and CDR2 YNNKEL (reference sequence). Trimming pared 2 bases from V and 2 bases from J, leaving 9 bases between. CDR3 region: CASSQSSLQETQYF. CDR3 nucleotide sequence: TGTGCCAGCAGCCAATCTTCCTTACAAGAGACCCAGTACTTC.

CDR3 region: CASSVAVYTGELFF. The CDR3 DNA is TGTGCCAGCAGCGTAGCAGTATACACCGGGGAGCTGTTTTTT. The chain links TRBV9 to TRBJ2-2; D is undetermined. Germline V gene data show CDR1 as SGDLS and CDR2 as YYNGEE. The ends were cut back, 0 bases at V and 3 bases at J, with 6 bases in the middle. The CDR3 is 14 residues long.

The chain carries TRBV4-1 and TRBJ1-1, with TRBD1 as a possible D gene (5 bases). The CDR3 consists of 13 residues. The V end lost 4 bases, the J end lost 1 base, and 7 bases lay between the germline ends. Germline-derived CDR1 and CDR2 are MGHRA and YSYEKL. The chain's CDR3 is CASSPTGNTEAFF. CDR3 nucleotide sequence: TGCGCCAGCAGCCCTACAGGGAACACTGAAGCTTTCTTT.

The chain couples TRBV5-1 to TRBJ1-2, with 11 positions matching TRBD1. The CDR3 is 16 amino acids. Germline assignment: CDR1 SGHRS and CDR2 YFSETQ. The V gene end was trimmed by 4 bases and the J gene end by 4 bases; junction bases not matched to a gene: 9. The CDR3 DNA is TGCGCCAGCAGCCCTTACGGACAGGGGGCGCCCTATGGCTACACCTTC. Residues: CASSPYGQGAPYGYTF.

A remark on this clone: The junction and the germline gene differ at one end; a read error may be behind it. The chain is built from TRBV7-9 and TRBJ1-1; 11 bases are shared with TRBD1. Looked up from germline, CDR1 is SEHNR and CDR2 is FQNEAQ (reference sequence). The CDR3 totals 15 residues. The CDR3 loop is CASSVAGTGGTEAFF. DNA for the CDR3: TGTGCCAGCAGCGTAGCAGGGACAGGGGGCACTGAAGCTTTCTTT.

The chain uses TRBV14 and TRBJ1-4; 12 bases align to TRBD1. This CDR3 comprises 17 residues. Losses at the gene ends were 4 bases for V and 10 bases for J; bases not matched to a gene: 13. Germline CDR1 and CDR2: SGHDN and FVKESK. The CDR3: CASSLPGTGGEVGKLFF. CDR3 nucleotide sequence: TGTGCCAGCAGCCTGCCCGGGACAGGGGGCGAGGTTGGAAAACTGTTTTTT.

This chain joins TRBV7-2 and TRBJ1-5, with D hard to call. Germline values: CDR1 SGHTA, CDR2 FQGNSA. Between the trimmed V and J ends, which lost 2 bases and 6 bases, there was a span of 14 bases. This CDR3 spans 15 amino acids. CDR3 nucleotides: TGTGCCAGCAGCTTACGGGCTTCGGGTCCTCAGCCCCAGCATTTT. Amino acids: CASSLRASGPQPQHF.

The chain links TRBV12-2 to TRBJ1-2. TRBV12-2 corresponds to a pseudogene. The CDR3 consists of 13 residues. CDR3 sequence (DNA): TGTGCAAGTCGCTTAGCGCATGGGGATGGCTACACCTTC. This encodes CASRLAHGDGYTF.

This rearrangement joins TRBV6-5 to TRBJ1-2, with unresolved D. The V and J ends lost 5 bases and 12 bases respectively, with 16 bases between them. This CDR3 region has 12 residues. Germline lookup yields CDR1 MNHEY and CDR2 SVGAGI. CDR3 DNA sequence: TGTGCCAGCAGTAGCTCGGGCCGTGGGAACACCTTC. Protein sequence: CASSSSGRGNTF.

The genes are TRBV19 and TRBJ1-5, with 12 bases that match TRBD1. The junction had 5 bases not matched to a gene; V was cut back by 7 bases and J by 4 bases. The CDR3 is 15 residues long. CDR1 and CDR2 (germline): LNHDA, SQIVND (reference sequence). CDR3 DNA: TGTGCCAGTAACCTGGGACAGGGGGCTAATCAGCCCCAGCATTTT. Translating it yields CASNLGQGANQPQHF.

V gene TRBV5-5 combines with J gene TRBJ1-5, with D possibly TRBD1 on 6 matching bases. Germline lookup yields CDR1 SGHKS and CDR2 YYEKEE (reference sequence). The CDR3 has 19 residues. V was trimmed by 1 base and J by 0 bases, leaving 20 bases between them. CDR3 in DNA: TGTGCCAGCAGCTTGTTCAGCCCCGGGACACAGTATAGCAATCAGCCCCAGCATTTT. Residues: CASSLFSPGTQYSNQPQHF.